This entry lists 15 T cell receptor beta chains sequenced from one sample in a study of vaccination effects on CD4 cells after COVID-19. The antigens for these receptors are not known. Here immunoSEQ multiplex PCR was the method, and the copy in TCRdb shows in-frame clones only, minus some. This table has fewer than 35,000 clones, roughly 80% appearing once. Peptide-pool stimulation followed by sequencing identified expanded antigen-specific CD4+ clonotypes in the ViraFEST assay. The culture ran for roughly ten days before CD4+ T cells were isolated. The cohort was immunized with two doses of either the BNT162b2 or mRNA-1273 vaccine. This material consisted of CD4+ T cells from PBMCs cultured with SARS-CoV-2 spike peptides, taken after COVID-19 vaccination. Receptors originate from a human donor who received a COVID-19 vaccine. Some clones in this sample may be carry-over from other donors' samples.

The chain couples TRBV5-8 to TRBJ2-5, with D possibly matching TRBD1 (6 bases). Germline V gives CDR1 SGHTS, CDR2 YDEGEE. The germline V and J ends were trimmed by 5 bases and 7 bases, with 15 bases remaining between them. The CDR3 contains 13 residues. Written as DNA, the CDR3 is TGTGCCAGCAGATACCAGGGGCAGGGGACCCAGTACTTC. Amino acid sequence: CASRYQGQGTQYF. Looking up the rest from reference TRBV5-8 and TRBJ2-5 gives the full variable domain: EAGVTQSPTHLIKTRGQQATLRCSPISGHTSVYWYQQALGLGLQFLLWYDEGEERNRGNFPPRFSGRQFPNYSSELNVNALELEDSALYLCASRYQGQGTQYFGPGTRLLVL.

The gene calls are TRBV7-3 and TRBJ2-1; D gene uncertain. CDR1 SGHTA and CDR2 FQGTGA come from the germline V gene. V gave up 4 bases and J gave up 0 bases, with 13 bases separating them. This CDR3 is built from 16 residues. Here the CDR3 reads CASSSSGASSYNEQFF. CDR3 nucleotides: TGTGCCAGCAGCTCCTCTGGCGCGAGCTCCTACAATGAGCAGTTCTTC.

This chain uses TRBV4-3 with TRBJ1-4; D remains ambiguous. CDR3 length equals 15 residues. The V and J ends lost 4 bases and 3 bases respectively, with 12 bases between them. Germline loops: CDR1 LGHNA, CDR2 YSLEER. The CDR3 region has the DNA TGCGCCAGCAGCCTGGGGATAGGGTCTAATGAAAAACTGTTTTTT. This translates into CASSLGIGSNEKLFF.

This chain uses TRBV5-1 with TRBJ2-3, with D possibly being TRBD1 (5 bases). Trimming took off 3 bases at V and 6 bases at J, with 20 bases between the two ends. Per the germline V gene, CDR1 is SGHRS and CDR2 is YFSETQ. The CDR3 is made up of 16 amino acids. CDR3 sequence reads: CASSSPPGRAGDTQYF. CDR3 DNA: TGCGCCAGCAGCTCCCCGCCTGGACGAGCAGGGGATACGCAGTATTTT.

This sequence joins TRBV6-4 and TRBJ2-3; D unresolved. Germline assignment: CDR1 MRHNA and CDR2 SNTAGT. This CDR3 contains 16 residues. Trimming shortened V by 0 bases and J by 0 bases, and 10 bases separated the two germline ends. This chain's CDR3 is CASSDSVGSSTDTQYF. CDR3 bases: TGTGCCAGCAGTGACTCGGTGGGAAGTAGCACAGATACGCAGTATTTT.

This sequence joins TRBV5-5 and TRBJ1-5; D gene uncertain. Germline V lookup: CDR1 SGHKS, CDR2 YYEKEE (reference sequence). The CDR3 contains 15 residues. The V gene lost 2 bases and the J gene lost 1 base, with 10 bases spanning the gap. The CDR3 DNA reads as TGTGCCAGCAGCTTATTGCAGGAGAGCAATCAGCCCCAGCATTTT. Amino acids: CASSLLQESNQPQHF.

The chain uses TRBV18 and TRBJ2-2, with TRBD2 as a possible D gene (5 bases). V lost 3 bases to trimming and J lost 4 bases, with 18 bases between them. Germline V gene sequence: CDR1 KGHSH, CDR2 LQKENI. The CDR3 has 17 amino acids. The CDR3 spells CASSPSRVGSSTGELFF. In DNA, the CDR3 is TGTGCCAGCTCACCCTCGAGGGTAGGGTCGAGCACCGGGGAGCTGTTTTTT.

The chain employs TRBV7-3 and TRBJ1-1; maybe TRBD1 (5 bases). Between the trimmed V and J ends, which lost 2 bases and 1 base, there was a span of 14 bases. The germline V gene has CDR1 SGHTA and CDR2 FQGTGA. CDR3 size: 16 residues. Here the CDR3 reads CASSLGTLGENTEAFF. In DNA form, the CDR3 reads TGTGCCAGCAGCTTAGGGACTCTTGGGGAGAACACTGAAGCTTTCTTT. Full variable domain (outside the CDR3, taken from reference TRBV7-3 and TRBJ1-1): GAGVSQTPSNKVTEKGKYVELRCDPISGHTALYWYRQSLGQGPEFLIYFQGTGAADDSGLPNDRFFAVRPEGSVSTLKIQRTERGDSAVYLCASSLGTLGENTEAFFGQGTRLTVV.

V gene TRBV5-1 combines with J gene TRBJ2-2; D is ambiguous. Germline V gene lookup returns CDR1 SGHRS and CDR2 YFSETQ. Trimming removed 2 bases from V and 4 bases from J, with 12 bases in between. The CDR3 consists of 15 residues. CDR3 protein: CASSFGWVGTGELFF. As DNA, the CDR3 is TGCGCCAGCAGCTTCGGATGGGTGGGCACCGGGGAGCTGTTTTTT.

This clone was counted between two and nine times. The rearrangement links TRBV5-1 to TRBJ2-7, with D tentatively TRBD1 (6 bases). There are 14 residues in the CDR3. Trimming took 0 bases from V and 6 from J, leaving 13 bases between them. CDR1 and CDR2 from the germline V gene are SGHRS and YFSETQ. The CDR3 loop reads CASSLDREGFEQYV. CDR3 DNA sequence: TGCGCCAGCAGCTTGGACAGGGAAGGGTTCGAGCAGTACGTC.

This CDR3 is CASSERRRGGAKNIQYF. In DNA form, the CDR3 reads TGTGCCAGCAGTGAAAGGCGGCGGGGGGGAGCCAAAAACATTCAGTACTTC. The chain recombines TRBV6-1 with TRBJ2-4, with TRBD2 matching 9 bases. Germline loops: CDR1 MNHNS, CDR2 SASEGT. J lost 0 bases, V lost 2 bases, and 5 bases had no gene match. The CDR3 runs to 17 residues.

V is TRBV5-1 and J is TRBJ1-2, with unresolved D. The CDR3 has 13 amino acids. Trimming shortened V by 4 bases and J by 0 bases, and 7 bases separated the two germline ends. The V gene's germline CDR1 is SGHRS and CDR2 YFSETQ. CDR3 amino acids: CASSIGTNYGYTF. Here the CDR3 DNA reads TGCGCCAGCAGCATAGGGACTAACTATGGCTACACCTTC.

This chain links TRBV5-6 with TRBJ2-7, with 9 bases identical to TRBD1. This CDR3 comprises 15 residues. CDR1 and CDR2 (germline): SGHDT, YYEEEE. V shed 5 bases, J shed 7 bases, and the junction held 13 bases outside the gene matches. Written as DNA, the CDR3 is TGTGCCAGCAGGGGAACCGGGACAGGGCTCTTTGAGCAGTACGTC. Protein sequence: CASRGTGTGLFEQYV.

The rearrangement links TRBV7-3 to TRBJ2-2, with D possibly TRBD1 on 6 matching bases. The CDR3 sequence is 13 residues long. CDR1 and CDR2 (germline): SGHTA, FQGTGA. V shed 3 bases and J shed 8 bases, with 10 bases lying between them. Here the CDR3 reads CASSFKGQGELFF. The DNA of the CDR3 is TGTGCCAGCAGCTTTAAAGGACAGGGGGAGCTGTTTTTT.

This rearrangement joins TRBV7-2 to TRBJ1-2; D gene unclear. There are 13 residues in the CDR3. Trimming pared 4 bases from V and 8 bases from J, leaving 14 bases between. Germline V gives CDR1 SGHTA, CDR2 FQGNSA. The CDR3 nucleotides read TGTGCCAGCAGCTCCCACCTCCCGGTAGGCTACACCTTC. Translated, it gives CASSSHLPVGYTF.